The rows below give T cell receptor beta chains drawn from one sample of a study of vaccination and CD4 T cells after COVID-19. These receptors have no identified antigens. MiXCR, applied by TCRdb to the PCR reads, yields one record per CDR3 protein. This table holds about 14,000 distinct CDR3 sequences, roughly 28% found once. The specimen sequenced was cultured CD4+ T cells from blood. These receptor sequences come from a human donor with COVID-19. The CDR3 runs from the conserved cysteine through the conserved F or W. D genes are given only for firm matches. The size field is filled for only some rows; it gives once, few, many or a size class.

length	size	V	J	D	DNA	CDR3
14	medium-sized	TRBV20-1	TRBJ1-6	.	TGCAGTGCTAGTTTCAGGGAGTTGGATTCACCCCTCCACTTT	CSASFRELDSPLHF
16	few	TRBV20-1	TRBJ2-1	TRBD1	TGCAGTGCTAGTGACAGGGCAAAGAGCTCCTACAATGAGCAGTTCTTC	CSASDRAKSSYNEQFF
11	few	TRBV28	TRBJ1-5	.	TGTGCCAGCAGCAATCAGGGGTCCCAGCATTTT	CASSNQGSQHF
15	.	TRBV6-1	TRBJ1-2	TRBD1	TGTGCCAGCAGTAAGCCCGGGACAGGGGTTGGTGGCTACACCTTC	CASSKPGTGVGGYTF
15	few	TRBV2	TRBJ2-5	TRBD1	TGTGCCAGCAGCGAACCGGGACAGGGAGTAGAGACCCAGTACTTC	CASSEPGQGVETQYF
17	.	TRBV6-1	TRBJ2-2	.	TGTGCCAGCAGTCCTTCCGCACGAGGGGTAAACACCGGGGAGCTGTTTTTT	CASSPSARGVNTGELFF
15	.	TRBV7-3	TRBJ2-1	.	TGTGCCAGCAGCTTAGGGGGGGCCCGGTACAATGAGCAGTTCTTC	CASSLGGARYNEQFF
14	few	TRBV19	TRBJ1-1	.	TGTGCCAGTAGTATCCCGTGGATGGGCACTGAAGCTTTCTTT	CASSIPWMGTEAFF
15	medium-sized	TRBV10-1	TRBJ1-5	.	TGCGCCAGCAGTGAGACGGTTTATAGCAATCAGCCCCAGCATTTT	CASSETVYSNQPQHF
14	.	TRBV19	TRBJ1-1	.	TGTGCCAGTAGTATAAATCCCTCGGACACTGAAGCTTTCTTT	CASSINPSDTEAFF
15	.	TRBV27	TRBJ1-5	.	TGTGCCAGCAGGCAGGGGTTTTACAGCAATCAGCCCCAGCATTTT	CASRQGFYSNQPQHF